This T cell receptor beta chain was identified in a study of cytomegalovirus exposure and HLA in healthy donors. Study information: Most donors, 70% to 85% of a few hundred genotyped, fell in the Caucasian-associated ancestry cluster. Findings and caveats of the study: Likely technical artifact: a cluster of highly shared sequence variants. The listing of 150 or so TCR beta chains classed them as cytomegalovirus-associated. Most subjects had HLA-A and HLA-B alleles reportedly predicted accurately by TCR beta sequences.

This CDR3 comprises 14 residues. Germline CDR1 is SEHNR and CDR2 is FQNEAQ (reference sequence). V was trimmed by 2 bases and J by 4 bases, leaving 11 bases between them. Turning to this clone: The antigen remains undetermined.

13 Jbeta primers and 60 Vbeta primers were used for the PCR. Libraries were prepared by immunoSEQ multiplex PCR; TCRdb keeps only in-frame clonotypes and omits some of them. This sample's table reports over 65,000 clones. The specimen was PBMCs. This receptor was obtained from a woman aged 25 to 39 in good health and CMV-seronegative. The chain has TRBV7-9 and TRBJ1-2; no firm D call. DNA of the CDR3: TGTGCCAGCAGCTTATTGGAGGTCAGCTATGGCTACACCTTC. It yields the protein CASSLLEVSYGYTF.